Listed below are T cell receptor beta chains from one sample, sequenced in a study of radiation and T cells in renal cell carcinoma. Method: immunoSEQ multiplex PCR; TCRdb's copy keeps in-frame clones and lacks some. The data show 100,000 to 150,000 clones, around 89% seen once. The input for sequencing was blood, taken from a patient whose treatment included radiotherapy and nephrectomy. These receptors were obtained from a woman aged 70 to 79 with renal cell carcinoma. Both conserved end residues are part of each CDR3. The D gene is left open where the match is weak. Clone size is shown for a subset of rows, as once, few, many or a class of expanded clone.

TRBV7-9	NA	TRBJ2-1	few	CASSFLQGGNEQFF	TGTGCCAGCAGCTTCTTACAGGGAGGCAATGAGCAGTTCTTC
TRBV9	NA	TRBJ2-7	once	CASSPRTPSDEQYF	TGTGCCAGCAGCCCCCGGACCCCGAGCGACGAGCAGTACTTC
TRBV6-1	NA	TRBJ2-3	NA	CASSESSSTDTQYF	TGTGCCAGCAGTGAATCCTCTAGCACAGATACGCAGTATTTT
TRBV4-3	NA	TRBJ2-2	NA	CASSPTFGGGHTGELFF	TGCGCCAGCAGCCCCACATTTGGGGGGGGCCACACCGGGGAGCTGTTTTTT
TRBV6-6	TRBD1	TRBJ1-1	NA	CASSIGTGPEAFF	TGTGCCAGCAGTATCGGGACAGGCCCTGAAGCTTTCTTT
TRBV5-4	TRBD1	TRBJ2-7	NA	CASSLGDRVYEQYF	TGTGCCAGCAGCTTGGGGGACAGAGTCTACGAGCAGTACTTC
TRBV11-2	NA	TRBJ1-2	NA	CASSLGGVWGYTF	TGTGCCAGCAGCTTAGGAGGAGTCTGGGGCTACACCTTC
TRBV19	TRBD1	TRBJ2-7	NA	CASSPPPGQGDEQYF	TGTGCCAGTAGTCCTCCTCCGGGACAGGGAGACGAGCAGTACTTC
TRBV11-2	TRBD1	TRBJ1-4	NA	CASSGPGQGSFF	TGTGCCAGCAGCGGCCCGGGACAGGGAAGTTTTTTT
TRBV19	NA	TRBJ2-2	NA	CATRGGTNFPGELFF	TGTGCCACTCGAGGGGGGACGAATTTCCCCGGGGAGCTGTTTTTT
TRBV5-6	TRBD1	TRBJ2-1	NA	CASSFMGQALWNEQFF	TGTGCCAGCAGCTTTATGGGACAGGCCTTGTGGAATGAGCAGTTCTTC
TRBV7-8	TRBD1	TRBJ2-2	NA	CASSLVGTGVTGELFF	TGTGCCAGCAGCTTAGTGGGGACAGGGGTTACCGGGGAGCTGTTTTTT
TRBV2	TRBD2	TRBJ2-3	NA	CASSLTSGGRTDTQYF	TGTGCCAGCAGTCTGACTAGCGGGGGGCGCACAGATACGCAGTATTTT
TRBV19	TRBD1	TRBJ1-3	NA	CAIGTAHSGNTIYF	TGTGCCATCGGGACAGCTCACTCTGGAAACACCATATATTTT
TRBV2	NA	TRBJ2-3	NA	CASRADSTDTQYF	TGTGCCAGCAGGGCGGATAGCACAGATACGCAGTATTTT
TRBV9	NA	TRBJ2-3	NA	CASSFRPSPGDTQYF	TGTGCCAGCAGTTTCAGGCCTAGCCCGGGAGATACGCAGTATTTT
TRBV19	NA	TRBJ1-6	NA	CASSQLPGDKVNSPLHF	TGTGCCAGTAGCCAGCTTCCGGGAGATAAGGTCAATTCACCCCTCCACTTT
TRBV28	NA	TRBJ2-7	NA	CASRPEEAVAYEQYF	TGTGCCAGCCGACCCGAGGAGGCCGTAGCCTACGAGCAGTACTTC
TRBV5-6	TRBD1	TRBJ1-1	few	CASSMGQGSTEAFF	TGTGCCAGCAGCATGGGACAGGGAAGCACTGAAGCTTTCTTT
TRBV4-1	TRBD1	TRBJ1-4	NA	CASSQLDRGGANEKLFF	TGCGCCAGCAGCCAACTAGACAGGGGGGGGGCGAATGAAAAACTGTTTTTT